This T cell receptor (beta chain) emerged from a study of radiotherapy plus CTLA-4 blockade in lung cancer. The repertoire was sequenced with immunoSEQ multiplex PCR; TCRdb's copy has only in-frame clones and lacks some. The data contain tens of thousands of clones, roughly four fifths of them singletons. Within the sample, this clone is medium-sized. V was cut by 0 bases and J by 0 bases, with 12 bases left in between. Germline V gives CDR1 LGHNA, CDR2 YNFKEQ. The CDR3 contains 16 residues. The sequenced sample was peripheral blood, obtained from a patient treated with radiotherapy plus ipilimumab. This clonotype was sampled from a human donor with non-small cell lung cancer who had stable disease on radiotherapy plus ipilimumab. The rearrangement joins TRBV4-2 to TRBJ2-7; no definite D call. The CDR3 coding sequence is TGTGCCAGCAGCCAAGATTCGGCAGTACCCTCCTACGAGCAGTACTTC. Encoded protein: CASSQDSAVPSYEQYF.